The T cell receptor (beta chain) under discussion was sequenced for a study of blood T cell repertoires in COVID-19. Study background: Spain, Italy and the United States supplied samples that represented acute and convalescent COVID-19.

Measured with immunoSEQ multiplex PCR; TCRdb has only the in-frame clones, and not every one. The sample shows around 190,000 clones, 70% to 85% of them seen only once. The V end lost 3 bases, the J end lost 1 base, and 9 bases lay between the germline ends. The germline CDR1 and CDR2 sequences are LGHDT and YNNKEL (reference sequence). This CDR3 has 14 residues. Sequenced sample: peripheral blood. V usage is TRBV3-1 (or the pseudogene TRBV3-2) and J usage is TRBJ1-1, with D perhaps matching TRBD1 (5 bases). The TCR sequence derives from a human donor in a cohort sampled during active COVID-19. The CDR3 here is CASSQAGQNTEAFF. The CDR3 bases are TGTGCCAGCAGCCAGGCCGGACAGAACACTGAAGCTTTCTTT.